Each of the 5 T cell receptor beta chains below was sequenced from the same sample in a study of cytomegalovirus exposure and HLA in healthy donors. Vbeta (60) and Jbeta (13) primers were used in the PCR. Data came from immunoSEQ multiplex PCR; TCRdb stores just in-frame clones and leaves some out. The table records under 200,000 clones, over 75% of them present only once. Sequences were obtained from PBMCs. Receptors were obtained from a woman between 45 and 65 years old in good health and CMV-seronegative.

This chain joins TRBV4-1 and TRBJ1-4; TRBD1 matches at 9 bases. J lost 5 bases, V lost 1 base, and 2 bases had no gene match. CDR3 length: 15 amino acids. Germline CDR1 is MGHRA and CDR2 is YSYEKL. CDR3 protein: CASSQATGGNEKLFF. CDR3 sequence (DNA): TGCGCCAGCAGCCAAGCGACAGGGGGAAATGAAAAACTGTTTTTT.

The V call is TRBV6-5, the J call TRBJ2-7; tentative D call: TRBD1 (5 bases). The CDR3 length is 14 residues. Trimming cost V 2 bases and J 6 bases, with 14 bases left between them. Germline V gene data show CDR1 as MNHEY and CDR2 as SVGAGI. The CDR3 loop reads CASSYGALNREQYF. CDR3 DNA: TGTGCCAGCAGTTACGGGGCCTTAAACCGCGAGCAGTACTTC.

V usage is TRBV5-4 and J usage is TRBJ1-2, with D hard to call. CDR1 SGHNT and CDR2 YYREEE come from the germline V gene (reference sequence). Trimming removed 0 bases from V and 8 bases from J, with 11 bases in between. This CDR3 comprises 13 residues. CDR3 loop: CASSLGENLGYTF. The CDR3 coding sequence is TGTGCCAGCAGCTTGGGGGAGAACTTGGGCTACACCTTC.

J is TRBJ1-1 and V is TRBV5-1; 7 bases fit TRBD1. J gave up 7 bases and V 4 bases, and 13 bases lay outside the gene matches. The CDR3 covers 15 residues. Germline V lookup: CDR1 SGHRS, CDR2 YFSETQ. The CDR3 here is CASSNTDRFDVEAFF. The CDR3 coding sequence is TGCGCCAGCAGCAATACGGACAGGTTTGATGTTGAAGCTTTCTTT. Full variable domain (remainder filled in from reference TRBV5-1 and TRBJ1-1): KAGVTQTPRYLIKTRGQQVTLSCSPISGHRSVSWYQQTPGQGLQFLFEYFSETQRNKGNFPGRFSGRQFSNSRSEMNVSTLELGDSALYLCASSNTDRFDVEAFFGQGTRLTVV.

The chain joins TRBV18 to TRBJ2-3; D is possibly TRBD2 (6 bases). The CDR3 has 16 residues. V shed 1 base and J shed 2 bases, with 13 bases lying between them. CDR1 and CDR2 (germline): KGHSH, LQKENI. The DNA of the CDR3 is TGTGCCAGCTCACCACGAGCGGGCGGAACCACAGATACGCAGTATTTT. Protein sequence: CASSPRAGGTTDTQYF.